This T cell receptor (beta chain) was profiled in a study of vaccination and CD4 T cells after COVID-19. Study-wide background: Median draw time for post-COVID samples was 80 to 110 days post-diagnosis (range 35 to 161). Study findings and constraints: Median roughly 90% of reactive clones detected in convalescent patients emerged only post-vaccination.

This clonotype was seen more than once but under ten times. Its antigen is currently unknown. The CDR3 totals 14 residues. Germline lookup yields CDR1 SQVTM and CDR2 ANQGSEA. V was shortened by 4 bases and J by 1 base, with 14 bases between the two germline ends. Each CDR3 protein is one row after TCRdb ran MiXCR on the PCR reads. This table has 20,000 to 25,000 distinct CDR3 sequences, 51% appearing once. This chain connects TRBV29-1 to TRBJ2-7; the D is unclear. The source was CD4+ T cells from blood, collected before SARS-CoV-2 vaccination. The clonotype was recovered from a human donor who had recovered from COVID-19. The CDR3 bases are TGCAGCGTTGTAAGGGATCCCCCTTCCTACGAGCAGTACTTC. Amino acid sequence: CSVVRDPPSYEQYF.